A single sample gave rise to the 30 T cell receptor beta chains below, sequenced in a study of blood T cell repertoires in COVID-19. This table comes from immunoSEQ multiplex PCR, and its TCRdb copy is limited to in-frame clones, with some not included. Of under 70,000 clones in the sample, roughly 88% were seen once. Input material: peripheral blood. These receptors originate from a woman aged 70-85 years with acute or convalescent COVID-19.

J is TRBJ2-5 and V is TRBV2; D unclear. The CDR3 length is 14 residues. The V gene lost 7 bases and the J gene lost 4 bases, with 16 bases spanning the gap. The germline CDR1 and CDR2 sequences are SNHLY and FYNNEI. CDR3 in amino acids: CASTRDRRLETQYF. As DNA, the CDR3 is TGTGCCAGCACCCGAGATAGGAGATTAGAGACCCAGTACTTC.

The chain couples TRBV7-3 to TRBJ2-3, with D possibly being TRBD1 (6 bases). The CDR3 is 13 amino acids. Between the trimmed V and J ends, which lost 5 bases and 6 bases, there was a span of 12 bases. CDR1 and CDR2 from the germline V gene are SGHTA and FQGTGA. The DNA of the CDR3 is TGTGCCAGCAGCCTCAGGGGCGGGGATACGCAGTATTTT. Its translation: CASSLRGGDTQYF.

The chain recombines TRBV3-1 (or the pseudogene TRBV3-2) with TRBJ1-1, with 9 bases fitting TRBD1. Germline values: CDR1 LGHDT, CDR2 YNNKEL (reference sequence). The CDR3 loop spans 16 amino acids. J gave up 4 bases and V 4 bases, and 10 bases lay outside the gene matches. This CDR3 reads CASSPLWGTGPTEAFF. The CDR3 DNA sequence: TGTGCCAGCAGCCCACTATGGGGGACAGGGCCCACTGAAGCTTTCTTT.

This clone appeared a single time. CDR3 protein: CASSARDSSRETQYF. In DNA form, the CDR3 reads TGTGCCAGCAGCGCCCGGGACAGCTCACGAGAGACCCAGTACTTC. This chain joins TRBV9 and TRBJ2-5; 7 bases fit TRBD1. From germline, CDR1 is SGDLS and CDR2 YYNGEE. The junction had 9 bases not matched to a gene; V was cut back by 3 bases and J by 4 bases. This CDR3 is built from 15 residues.

The chain combines TRBV3-1 (or the pseudogene TRBV3-2) with TRBJ2-7; TRBD1 matches at 7 bases. Per germline, CDR1 LGHDT and CDR2 YNNKEL (reference sequence). The CDR3 is 15 residues long. Unmatched junction bases numbered 6, after V lost 1 base and J lost 3 bases. This CDR3 reads CASSQGLQGHYEQYF. DNA of the CDR3: TGTGCCAGCAGCCAAGGGTTACAGGGGCACTACGAGCAGTACTTC.

This chain links TRBV24-1 with TRBJ2-3; 13 bases fit TRBD2. The CDR3 totals 18 residues. The junction had 10 bases not matched to a gene; V was cut back by 5 bases and J by 3 bases. Germline V gene data show CDR1 as KGHDR and CDR2 as SFDVKD. The CDR3 nucleotides read TGTGCCACCAGTGCTTACCCCGGACTAGCGGGAGTGACAGATACGCAGTATTTT. It specifies CATSAYPGLAGVTDTQYF.

The J gene is TRBJ2-5, the V gene TRBV7-3; 9 nucleotides agree with TRBD1. CDR3 length equals 15 residues. After removal of 4 bases from V and 5 bases from J, the junction contained 8 bases not matched to a gene. Germline CDR1 SGHTA, CDR2 FQGTGA. The CDR3: CASSSEGQGEETQYF. The CDR3 nucleotides read TGTGCCAGCAGCTCCGAGGGACAGGGTGAGGAGACCCAGTACTTC.

The chain is built from TRBV28 and TRBJ1-2, with D tentatively TRBD1 (6 bases). CDR3 length: 17 amino acids. V shed 0 bases and J shed 4 bases, with 18 bases lying between them. The germline V gene encodes CDR1 MDHEN and CDR2 SYDVKM. CDR3 in amino acids: CASSLWESGQPPYGYTF. The CDR3 DNA reads as TGTGCCAGCAGTTTATGGGAGAGCGGACAGCCTCCCTATGGCTACACCTTC.

The rearrangement uses TRBV6-5 and TRBJ1-1; no reliable D call. This CDR3 spans 13 amino acids. The germline V gene encodes CDR1 MNHEY and CDR2 SVGAGI. Trimming took off 7 bases at V and 10 bases at J, with 19 bases between the two ends. The CDR3 bases are TGTGCCAGCACCGTCGACACGACCAGCGGAGCTTTCTTT. Its protein is CASTVDTTSGAFF.

V usage is TRBV24-1 and J usage is TRBJ1-5; D gene uncertain. Germline V lookup: CDR1 KGHDR, CDR2 SFDVKD. This CDR3 is 15 amino acids long. Trimming pared 6 bases from V and 5 bases from J, leaving 16 bases between. The CDR3 loop reads CATSRGGSADQPQHF. For the CDR3, the DNA is TGTGCCACCAGTCGTGGAGGGTCCGCCGATCAGCCCCAGCATTTT.

This chain connects TRBV5-1 to TRBJ2-2; 9 bases are a match to TRBD1. Per the germline V gene, CDR1 is SGHRS and CDR2 is YFSETQ. V gave up 2 bases and J gave up 6 bases; unmatched junction bases: 2. The CDR3 has 14 residues. The CDR3 protein is CASSLGTGPGELFF. CDR3 coding DNA: TGCGCCAGCAGCTTAGGGACAGGGCCCGGGGAGCTGTTTTTT.

Written as DNA, the CDR3 is TGTGCCAGCAGCGGTGCCAGATTAAACATTCAGTACTTC. It yields the protein CASSGARLNIQYF. This chain connects TRBV7-2 to TRBJ2-4; unclear D gene. CDR1 SGHTA and CDR2 FQGNSA come from the germline V gene. Trimming left V 5 bases short and J 6 bases short, with 11 bases between. CDR3 length equals 13 residues.

This clone was detected once. The rearrangement links TRBV28 to TRBJ2-2; TRBD2 aligns across 8 bases. Germline CDR1 and CDR2: MDHEN and SYDVKM. The junction had 12 bases not matched to a gene; V was cut back by 5 bases and J by 4 bases. The length of the CDR3 is 17 residues. This chain's CDR3 is CASSTAGGTVFTGELFF. The CDR3 DNA follows: TGTGCCAGCAGTACTGCGGGGGGCACAGTTTTCACCGGGGAGCTGTTTTTT.

V is TRBV4-2 and J is TRBJ2-3; 9 nucleotides align to TRBD2. CDR3 length equals 16 residues. V dropped 2 bases and J dropped 0; count of bases not matched to a gene: 3. Germline V gives CDR1 LGHNA, CDR2 YNFKEQ. For the CDR3, the DNA is TGTGCCAGCAGCCAACAAACTAGCGGGAGCACAGATACGCAGTATTTT. This translates into CASSQQTSGSTDTQYF.

This clone showed up just a few times. The chain employs TRBV28 and TRBJ1-1, with no clear D. The CDR3 runs 11 residues. Germline assignment: CDR1 MDHEN and CDR2 SYDVKM. Trimming removed 4 bases from V and 4 bases from J, with 4 bases in between. CDR3 residues: CASSWSTEAFF. The DNA for the CDR3 is TGTGCCAGCAGTTGGAGCACTGAAGCTTTCTTT.

This chain uses TRBV27 with TRBJ2-1, with 11 bases matching TRBD2. After removal of 0 bases from V and 6 bases from J, the junction contained 13 bases not matched to a gene. Germline CDR1 reads MNHEY; CDR2 reads SMNVEV (reference sequence). The CDR3 has 19 residues. CDR3 coding DNA: TGTGCCAGCAGTTTATCGACTAGCGGGACGATCACTAGAGGCAATGAGCAGTTCTTC. Residues: CASSLSTSGTITRGNEQFF.

The chain links TRBV12-3 or TRBV12-4 to TRBJ1-2; D is possibly TRBD1 (6 bases). The CDR3 sequence is 12 residues long. Trimming left V 4 bases short and J 13 bases short, with 16 bases between. The CDR3 protein is CASSSPGQPRTF. The DNA for the CDR3 is TGTGCCAGCAGTTCGCCTGGACAGCCCCGCACCTTC.

This clone was found once. The chain's CDR3 is CASSLEGGMNTEAFF. In DNA form, the CDR3 reads TGCGCCAGCAGCTTGGAAGGGGGAATGAACACTGAAGCTTTCTTT. The chain has TRBV5-1 and TRBJ1-1; possible D gene TRBD1, 6 bases. Germline V gene sequence: CDR1 SGHRS, CDR2 YFSETQ. This CDR3 is built from 15 residues. V lost 0 bases, J lost 0 bases, and 9 bases lay in between.

The J gene is TRBJ2-3, the V gene TRBV18, with 10 bases that match TRBD2. The CDR3 loop spans 15 amino acids. V was pared by 0 bases and J by 5 bases, with 2 bases of the junction left unmatched. The germline CDR1 and CDR2 sequences are KGHSH and LQKENI. CDR3 region: CASSPPASGGDTQYF. The CDR3 nucleotides are TGTGCCAGCTCACCACCGGCTAGCGGGGGAGATACGCAGTATTTT.

This CDR3 is CASSQQGSSYGYTF. Here the CDR3 DNA reads TGTGCCAGTAGCCAACAGGGCAGCTCCTATGGCTACACCTTC. The chain links TRBV19 to TRBJ1-2, with D tentatively TRBD1 (6 bases). Germline values: CDR1 LNHDA, CDR2 SQIVND (reference sequence). With 6 bases removed from V and 4 bases from J, the gap between germline ends came to 15 bases. The CDR3 contains 14 residues.

This chain joins TRBV5-4 and TRBJ2-3, with 11 positions matching TRBD2. This CDR3 has 18 amino acids. The germline V gene has CDR1 SGHNT and CDR2 YYREEE (reference sequence). The V segment lost 3 bases and the J segment 6 bases; nucleotides outside the gene matches: 15. The CDR3 region has the DNA TGTGCCAGCAGCTGGGGCTCTATAGCGGGAGGGGGGATCGATACGCAGTATTTT. Protein: CASSWGSIAGGGIDTQYF. Using reference TRBV5-4 and TRBJ2-3 for the parts outside the CDR3, the full variable domain is ETGVTQSPTHLIKTRGQQVTLRCSSQSGHNTVSWYQQALGQGPQFIFQYYREEENGRGNFPPRFSGLQFPNYSSELNVNALELDDSALYLCASSWGSIAGGGIDTQYFGPGTRLTVL.

The chain combines TRBV6-5 with TRBJ1-5, with TRBD1 as a possible D gene (6 bases). The CDR3 covers 14 residues. The germline gives CDR1 MNHEY, CDR2 SVGAGI. V was clipped by 7 bases and J by 5 bases, with 15 bases between them. The CDR3 spells CASTKSPGDQPQHF. DNA for the CDR3: TGTGCCAGCACAAAGTCTCCAGGGGATCAGCCCCAGCATTTT.

The chain uses TRBV7-9 and TRBJ2-5; possibly TRBD2 for D (6 bases). Between the trimmed V and J ends, which lost 1 base and 4 bases, there was a span of 10 bases. The CDR3 extends over 14 amino acids. Germline values: CDR1 SEHNR, CDR2 FQNEAQ (reference sequence). The CDR3 DNA sequence: TGTGCCAGCAGCTTAGGGTTGGGGGGAGAGACCCAGTACTTC. Translated: CASSLGLGGETQYF.

The chain recombines TRBV4-1 with TRBJ1-1; D gene uncertain. V lost 7 bases to trimming and J lost 0 bases, with 12 bases between them. CDR3 size: 14 residues. Germline CDR1 reads MGHRA; CDR2 reads YSYEKL. The CDR3 sequence: CASKELYMNTEAFF. CDR3 DNA: TGCGCCAGCAAGGAGCTATATATGAACACTGAAGCTTTCTTT.

The V and J genes are TRBV2 and TRBJ2-6; D may be TRBD1 (5 bases). CDR3 size: 14 residues. V was clipped by 4 bases and J by 2 bases, with 6 bases between them. From germline, CDR1 is SNHLY and CDR2 FYNNEI. The CDR3 DNA is TGTGCCAGCAGTGTGACAGCTGGGGCCAACGTCCTGACTTTC. Residues: CASSVTAGANVLTF.

The rearrangement joins TRBV18 to TRBJ1-5, with 11 bases identical to TRBD1. Losses at the gene ends were 3 bases for V and 5 bases for J; bases not matched to a gene: 9. CDR3 size: 17 residues. Per germline, CDR1 KGHSH and CDR2 LQKENI. The CDR3 region has the DNA TGTGCCAGCTCACCCCCAGGGGGACAGGGGGATGATCAGCCCCAGCATTTT. Amino acid sequence: CASSPPGGQGDDQPQHF.

This sequence joins TRBV6-1 and TRBJ1-5; no clear D. Germline CDR1 reads MNHNS; CDR2 reads SASEGT. Trimming cost V 0 bases and J 2 bases, with 2 bases left between them. This CDR3 is 13 amino acids long. The CDR3 protein is CASSEAGNQPQHF. The CDR3 nucleotides read TGTGCCAGCAGTGAAGCCGGCAATCAGCCCCAGCATTTT.

This chain joins TRBV7-9 and TRBJ2-7, with D possibly being TRBD2 (6 bases). CDR1 and CDR2 (germline): SEHNR, FQNEAQ (reference sequence). With 5 bases removed from V and 7 bases from J, the gap between germline ends came to 15 bases. The CDR3 sequence is 13 residues long. As DNA, the CDR3 is TGTGCCAGCAGCCTGGTCACGGCGGGAGAGCAGTACTTC. Residues: CASSLVTAGEQYF.

The V and J genes are TRBV2 and TRBJ1-4, with D maybe TRBD1 (5 bases). This CDR3 comprises 16 residues. CDR1 and CDR2 from the germline V gene are SNHLY and FYNNEI. V dropped 6 bases and J dropped 8 bases, with 22 bases sitting between them. CDR3 sequence: CASRLGPGVGNEKLFF. DNA of the CDR3: TGTGCCAGCAGACTAGGACCGGGGGTTGGAAACGAAAAACTGTTTTTT.

The V gene is TRBV2, the J gene TRBJ1-2, with D possibly matching TRBD1 (5 bases). Trimming shortened V by 7 bases and J by 4 bases, and 16 bases separated the two germline ends. Germline CDR1 and CDR2: SNHLY and FYNNEI. The CDR3 is made up of 14 amino acids. The CDR3 region has the DNA TGTGCCAGCATAAGGGGAGGGCCGGTCTATGGCTACACCTTC. Its protein product is CASIRGGPVYGYTF.